These 10 T cell receptor beta chains were sequenced from one sample in a study of T cells in Graves' hyperthyroidism and ophthalmopathy (dated by TCRdb to between 2018 and 2021). Library preparation used multiplex PCR. The sequencer listed for this sample is Illumina HiSeq 2000. The TCR beta CDR3 regions were amplified from RNA transcripts. The TCR CDR3 was subjected to a first round of RT-PCR using the HTBI primer set and the Qiagen OneStep RT-PCR kit. Using fastp trimming at Q25 and MiXCR clonotype assembly, TCRdb reanalyzed the public sequencing data and kept in-frame beta chains. Every entry covers one CDR3 protein and lists the most common genes and DNA from its rows. In this sample the table shows about 640,000 distinct CDR3 sequences, about 14% of which occur a single time. The ten biggest clones cover about 12% of the sample. Source material: blood. Receptor source: a woman in her 50s with Graves' ophthalmopathy.

J is TRBJ2-1 and V is TRBV15; D not resolved. Germline loops: CDR1 LNHNV, CDR2 YYDKDF (reference sequence). The CDR3 is 12 residues long. Trimming took off 4 bases at V and 5 bases at J, with 6 bases between the two ends. CDR3 DNA sequence: TGTGCCACCAGCAAACAAAACAATGAGCAGTTCTTC. It specifies CATSKQNNEQFF. Combining the CDR3 with reference TRBV15 and TRBJ2-1 gives the whole variable domain DAMVIQNPRYQVTQFGKPVTLSCSQTLNHNVMYWYQQKSSQAPKLLFHYYDKDFNNEADTPDNFQSRRPNTSFCFLDIRSPGLGDTAMYLCATSKQNNEQFFGPGTRLTVL.

A few counts support this clonotype. The chain uses TRBV29-1 and TRBJ2-7, with 9 nucleotides matching TRBD2. The V and J ends lost 4 bases and 2 bases, in that order; junction bases with no gene match: 3. Germline lookup yields CDR1 SQVTM and CDR2 ANQGSEA. This CDR3 is 13 amino acids long. The CDR3 DNA sequence: TGCAGCGTTGTCAGCGGGGGGACCTACGAGCAGTACTTC. Translation: CSVVSGGTYEQYF.

The rearrangement uses TRBV10-3 and TRBJ1-2; 11 positions agree with TRBD1. Germline V gives CDR1 ENHRY, CDR2 SYGVKD. The CDR3 runs 17 residues. V shed 3 bases and J 2 bases; nucleotides not matched to a gene: 8. The chain's CDR3 is CAISDPLGQGANYGYTF. In DNA, the CDR3 is TGTGCCATCAGTGACCCCTTAGGACAGGGGGCGAACTATGGCTACACCTTC.

This clonotype was observed at least ten times. Here the CDR3 reads CASSLTGRSSNEKLFF. The CDR3 bases are TGTGCCAGCAGCTTGACAGGGCGGTCGAGTAATGAAAAACTGTTTTTT. This chain uses TRBV7-9 with TRBJ1-4; 7 bases are a match to TRBD1. V gave up 3 bases and J gave up 4 bases; unmatched junction bases: 8. The CDR3 runs to 16 residues. Germline loops: CDR1 SEHNR, CDR2 FQNEAQ (reference sequence).

The chain links TRBV27 to TRBJ2-7, with 9 bases that match TRBD1. CDR3 length equals 14 residues. Germline V gene lookup returns CDR1 MNHEY and CDR2 SMNVEV (reference sequence). V dropped 9 bases and J dropped 1; count of bases not matched to a gene: 7. The CDR3: CASWGQGSSYEQYF. The CDR3, as DNA: TGTGCCAGTTGGGGACAGGGCTCTTCCTACGAGCAGTACTTC.

Many counts were recorded for this clonotype. This chain uses TRBV7-9 with TRBJ2-1; tentatively, D is TRBD1 (6 bases). The CDR3 length is 14 residues. Per the germline V gene, CDR1 is SEHNR and CDR2 is FQNEAQ (reference sequence). V was clipped by 0 bases and J by 12 bases, with 15 bases between them. For the CDR3, the DNA is TGTGCCAGCAGCTTAGCGCTGCCCCCCAGGGGGCAGTTCTTC. This codes for CASSLALPPRGQFF.

V is TRBV27 and J is TRBJ2-2; 9 bases map to TRBD2. CDR3 length: 17 residues. Germline V gives CDR1 MNHEY, CDR2 SMNVEV (reference sequence). The ends lost 0 bases at V and 4 bases at J; junction bases unmatched: 6. The CDR3, as DNA: TGTGCCAGCAGTTTATCTCCTAGCGGGACTCTCACCGGGGAGCTGTTTTTT. It encodes CASSLSPSGTLTGELFF.

The table lists this clonotype with a few counts. The V gene is TRBV6-6, the J gene TRBJ1-4; D gene unclear. The length of the CDR3 is 16 residues. CDR1 is MNHNY and CDR2 is SVGAGI in the germline V gene (reference sequence). Trimming shortened V by 3 bases and J by 4 bases, and 15 bases separated the two germline ends. The CDR3 DNA reads TGTGCCAGCAGTTATTCGCAGAATCCAGTTAATGAAAAACTGTTTTTT. As protein: CASSYSQNPVNEKLFF.

This sequence joins TRBV7-6 and TRBJ2-1; TRBD2 agrees at 10 bases. The CDR3 runs 19 residues. J lost 0 bases, V lost 6 bases, and 14 bases had no gene match. Germline V lookup: CDR1 SGHVS, CDR2 FNYEAQ. CDR3 sequence reads: CASSQSGTSVRSSYNEQFF. The CDR3 coding sequence is TGTGCCAGCAGTCAATCCGGGACTAGCGTCCGAAGCTCCTACAATGAGCAGTTCTTC.

Comments on this clonotype: This may be a read error: a much more frequent sequence differs by one nucleotide. The gene calls are TRBV27 and TRBJ2-1; D is possibly TRBD2 (5 bases). The end of the DNA fits TRBJ2-7 better, so the J call may be wrong. The CDR3 consists of 14 residues. The V gene's germline CDR1 is MNHEY and CDR2 SMNVEV (reference sequence). DNA of the CDR3: TGTGCCAGCAGTTTACAGCGGCTTTACAATGAGCAGTACTTC. This codes for CASSLQRLYNEQYF.